This is a list of T cell receptor beta chains from one sample in a study of cytomegalovirus exposure and HLA in healthy donors. Data came from immunoSEQ multiplex PCR; TCRdb stores just in-frame clones and leaves some out. The data show 160,000 or so clones, with more than 65% seen just once and 9.5% to 10% held by the top ten. Sequencing input: PBMCs. These receptor sequences come from a man aged 18 to 30 in good health and CMV-seropositive. CDR3s include the opening cysteine and the closing phenylalanine or tryptophan. D genes are given only for firm matches. The size field is filled for only some rows; it gives once, few, many or a size class.

DNA	CDR3	size	D	V	J
TGTGCCTGGATCAGCGGCGCGAACACCGGGGAGCTGTTTTTT	CAWISGANTGELFF	NA	NA	TRBV30	TRBJ2-2
TGTGCCAGCAGCTTAAGTGGGGGGGCCTCCCAGTATTTT	CASSLSGGASQYF	NA	NA	TRBV5-6	TRBJ2-3
TGTGCCAGCAGTGAGGACAGGGCTTTGGGCTACACCTTC	CASSEDRALGYTF	NA	TRBD1	TRBV28	TRBJ1-2
TGTGCCAGCAGTTCCCCTCGGGACAGGGGGACTGAGCAGTTCTTC	CASSSPRDRGTEQFF	once	TRBD1	TRBV27	TRBJ2-1
TGCAGCCTAGGACAGGCTTGGGGAGAGACCCAGTACTTC	CSLGQAWGETQYF	few	TRBD1	TRBV29-1	TRBJ2-5
TGTGCCAGCAGCGTAGGGATGACAGGGGTCGATGAGCAGCTCTTC	CASSVGMTGVDEQLF	once	TRBD1	TRBV9	TRBJ2-1
TGTGCCAGCAGCTCCCGGGGGGCTTTCTTT	CASSSRGAFF	NA	NA	TRBV13	TRBJ1-1
TGCGCCAGCAGCTTCCGGGACACCTCCTACGAGCAGTACTTC	CASSFRDTSYEQYF	NA	NA	TRBV5-1	TRBJ2-7
TGTGCCAGCAGTGCCCACCGGGACAGGGTGCACGGGCAGTACTTC	CASSAHRDRVHGQYF	NA	TRBD1	TRBV27	TRBJ2-7
TGTGCCAGCAGTTTTGACAGGGGTCAGCCCCAGCATTTT	CASSFDRGQPQHF	NA	TRBD1	TRBV27	TRBJ1-5
TGTGCCAGCAGCGTGACGGCAGGGAACACTGAAGCTTTCTTT	CASSVTAGNTEAFF	NA	NA	TRBV9	TRBJ1-1
TGTGCCAGCAGTGGGGGCAGCTACGACTATGGCTACACCTTC	CASSGGSYDYGYTF	NA	NA	TRBV2	TRBJ1-2
TGTGCCAGCAGCTTGGCTAGTGGGGGGGCCTCGTCCTACGAGCAGTACTTC	CASSLASGGASSYEQYF	NA	NA	TRBV5-4	TRBJ2-7
TGCAGCGTTGGGGGACAGGGGGACTACAATGAGCAGTTCTTC	CSVGGQGDYNEQFF	few	TRBD1	TRBV29-1	TRBJ2-1
TGTGCCAGCAGCCGTGGGACAGGGGGTATAAATGAGCAGTTCTTC	CASSRGTGGINEQFF	NA	TRBD1	TRBV7-9	TRBJ2-1
TGTGCCAGCAGCCAAGGAGCAACGAACACTGAAGCTTTCTTT	CASSQGATNTEAFF	NA	NA	TRBV4-2	TRBJ1-1
TGTGCCAGCAGCGTAGCCGGCGGTAATTATGAGCAGTTCTTC	CASSVAGGNYEQFF	NA	NA	TRBV9	TRBJ2-1
TGTGCCAGCAGTTTACAGGGGGACTATGGCTACACCTTC	CASSLQGDYGYTF	once	TRBD1	TRBV27	TRBJ1-2